These 27 T cell receptor beta chains were sequenced from one sample in a study of identical twins. MiXCR, run by TCRdb on the 5' RACE reads, gives a single entry per CDR3 protein. The sample gives around 960,000 distinct CDR3 sequences, 12% of which show up once; 1.5% to 2% is in the top ten. The same data also contributed to another study, on yellow fever vaccine responses in identical twins.

The sequencing sample was made of PBMCs. Every receptor here comes from a woman younger than 35 in good health.

This clonotype was recorded a few times. This chain joins TRBV24-1 and TRBJ2-5, with a possible D match to TRBD2 (6 bases). Germline-derived CDR1 and CDR2 are KGHDR and SFDVKD. CDR3 length: 15 residues. With 4 bases removed from V and 1 base from J, the gap between germline ends came to 12 bases. CDR3 nucleotides: TGTGCCACCAGTGAGGGGAGTAGCGGCCAAGAGACCCAGTACTTC. This translates into CATSEGSSGQETQYF.

This clonotype came up a few times. CDR3 residues: CSVEIGLEQYF. The DNA for the CDR3 is TGCAGCGTTGAAATCGGGCTCGAGCAGTACTTC. This sequence joins TRBV29-1 and TRBJ2-7; no clear D gene. Germline V gene lookup returns CDR1 SQVTM and CDR2 ANQGSEA. Trimming removed 2 bases from V and 6 bases from J, with 8 bases in between. This CDR3 is built from 11 residues.

This clonotype was observed a few times. The chain has TRBV28 and TRBJ2-5, with D possibly being TRBD2 (6 bases). CDR3 size: 11 residues. Trimming pared 6 bases from V and 7 bases from J, leaving 9 bases between. Germline V lookup: CDR1 MDHEN, CDR2 SYDVKM. DNA for the CDR3: TGTGCCAGCAGGGGAGGAAGGACCCAGTACTTC. Encoded protein: CASRGGRTQYF.

A few counts support this clonotype. This chain connects TRBV12-3 or TRBV12-4 to TRBJ2-3, with D perhaps being TRBD1 or TRBD2 (7 bases each). V lost 11 bases, J lost 1 base, and 16 bases lay in between. This CDR3 region has 14 residues. Here the CDR3 reads CASSGGVGTDTQYF. The CDR3 nucleotides read TGTGCCTCTTCAGGGGGGGTGGGCACAGATACGCAGTATTTT.

This clonotype was seen ten or more times. The chain employs TRBV7-9 and TRBJ1-1; no firm D call. V gave up 8 bases and J gave up 1 base, with 8 bases separating them. Per germline, CDR1 SEHNR and CDR2 FQNEAQ (reference sequence). The CDR3 sequence is 12 residues long. CDR3: CASGSTNTEAFF. CDR3 nucleotides: TGTGCCAGCGGAAGCACGAACACTGAAGCTTTCTTT.

Worth noting for this clonotype: With a much larger clone just one base away, this may be a read error. The rearrangement uses TRBV20-1 and TRBJ1-5; D is perhaps TRBD1 (6 bases). Germline CDR1 and CDR2: DFQATT and SNEGSKA (reference sequence). This CDR3 has 15 amino acids. Trimming took 5 bases from V and 3 from J, leaving 17 bases between them. The CDR3 reads CSARDCGQSNQPQHF. The CDR3 DNA follows: TGCAGTGCTCGCGACTGCGGACAGTCCAATCAGCCCCAGCATTTT.

This clonotype has at least ten counts. The rearrangement uses TRBV6-5 and TRBJ1-5; possibly TRBD1 for D (5 bases). Trimming cost V 4 bases and J 4 bases, with 14 bases left between them. CDR1 is MNHEY, CDR2 SVGAGI, per germline. This CDR3 comprises 15 residues. CDR3 nucleotide sequence: TGTGCCAGCAGTTTAACCGGGGACGGGAATCAGCCCCAGCATTTT. This encodes CASSLTGDGNQPQHF.

This clonotype appeared a few times. The rearrangement links TRBV20-1 to TRBJ2-5, with D possibly matching TRBD1 (6 bases). Germline V gene lookup returns CDR1 DFQATT and CDR2 SNEGSKA (reference sequence). V lost 3 bases, J lost 1 base, and 15 bases lay in between. The CDR3 is made up of 15 amino acids. The CDR3 coding sequence is TGCAGTGCTAGTAGGGGGAGTGCTAGCCAAGAGACCCAGTACTTC. This gives the protein CSASRGSASQETQYF.

This clonotype was counted between two and nine times. The chain is built from TRBV5-1 and TRBJ2-1; the D gene is possibly TRBD2 (6 bases). Trimming stripped 4 bases from V and 8 bases from J, with 13 bases between. The germline V gene has CDR1 SGHRS and CDR2 YFSETQ. CDR3 length: 13 residues. CDR3 sequence reads: CASSRGGVHEQFF. For the CDR3, the DNA is TGCGCCAGCAGCCGAGGAGGGGTTCATGAGCAGTTCTTC.

The sample holds a few counts of this clonotype. The chain couples TRBV6-1 to TRBJ1-3, with 9 positions matching TRBD1. The CDR3 spans 13 residues. The germline gives CDR1 MNHNS, CDR2 SASEGT. V lost 6 bases and J lost 8; bases outside the gene matches: 5. Here the CDR3 DNA reads TGTGCCAGCAGCGTGACAGGGGGGCACACCATATATTTT. This translates into CASSVTGGHTIYF.

The chain employs TRBV6-5 and TRBJ1-5; D remains unclear. This CDR3 is built from 13 residues. Per germline, CDR1 MNHEY and CDR2 SVGAGI. The V and J ends lost 2 bases and 4 bases respectively, with 6 bases between them. Here the CDR3 reads CASSYRRNQPQHF. The CDR3 region has the DNA TGTGCCAGCAGTTACCGTAGAAATCAGCCCCAGCATTTT.

This chain connects TRBV21-1 to TRBJ2-7; TRBD1, the table's D call, lacks a check against the DNA. TRBV21-1 is reported as a pseudogene. CDR3 size: 18 residues. Written as DNA, the CDR3 is TGTGCCAGCAGCAAAGGAGCCCCCAGAGGGTACCCTTCGAGGGAGCAGTACGTC. Translating gives CASSKGAPRGYPSREQYV.

The V gene is TRBV29-1, the J gene TRBJ2-1; maybe TRBD2 (6 bases). This CDR3 is 12 amino acids long. Germline V gene data show CDR1 as SQVTM and CDR2 as ANQGSEA. V was clipped by 5 bases and J by 7 bases, with 12 bases between them. The CDR3 sequence is CSVRRGRNEQFF. DNA of the CDR3: TGCAGCGTTCGGCGGGGACGGAATGAGCAGTTCTTC.

This sequence joins TRBV28 and TRBJ2-7; tentative D call: TRBD1 (5 bases). The CDR3 runs 14 residues. V was clipped by 8 bases and J by 0 bases, with 14 bases between them. The germline V gene encodes CDR1 MDHEN and CDR2 SYDVKM. The CDR3 spells CASDTGDDSYEQYF. For the CDR3, the DNA is TGTGCCAGCGATACAGGAGATGACTCCTACGAGCAGTACTTC. The full variable domain, in which reference TRBV28 and TRBJ2-7 provide the parts outside the CDR3, is DVKVTQSSRYLVKRTGEKVFLECVQDMDHENMFWYRQDPGLGLRLIYFSYDVKMKEKGDIPEGYSVSREKKERFSLILESASTNQTSMYLCASDTGDDSYEQYFGPGTRLTVT.

The rearrangement links TRBV9 to TRBJ2-7; D perhaps matches TRBD1 (6 bases). The CDR3 is 13 amino acids. V lost 7 bases, J lost 2 bases, and 13 bases lay in between. Germline V CDR1 and CDR2: SGDLS, YYNGEE. The CDR3 DNA sequence: TGTGCCAGCGGCCGGGACAACCCCTACGAGCAGTACTTC. It is translated as CASGRDNPYEQYF. The full variable domain, completed using reference TRBV9 and TRBJ2-7, is DSGVTQTPKHLITATGQRVTLRCSPRSGDLSVYWYQQSLDQGLQFLIQYYNGEERAKGNILERFSAQQFPDLHSELNLSSLELGDSALYFCASGRDNPYEQYFGPGTRLTVT.

This clonotype was observed a handful of times. The chain carries TRBV6-1 and TRBJ1-1; 10 positions match TRBD1. This CDR3 has 12 residues. Germline V gene sequence: CDR1 MNHNS, CDR2 SASEGT. V lost 11 bases, J lost 4 bases, and 4 bases stayed unmatched. Written as DNA, the CDR3 is TGTGCCTCGGGGACAGGGGTCACTGAAGCTTTCTTT. Residues: CASGTGVTEAFF.

The J gene is TRBJ2-1, the V gene TRBV19; D remains ambiguous. V shed 3 bases and J shed 0 bases, with 15 bases lying between them. Germline loops: CDR1 LNHDA, CDR2 SQIVND (reference sequence). The CDR3 totals 17 residues. CDR3 region: CASSISQTWSSYNEQFF. CDR3 bases: TGTGCCAGTAGTATCTCTCAGACCTGGAGCTCCTACAATGAGCAGTTCTTC.

The table lists this clonotype with many counts. The V and J genes are TRBV12-3 or TRBV12-4 and TRBJ1-5; a weak D match, TRBD1 (5 bases). This CDR3 comprises 14 residues. With 3 bases removed from V and 3 bases from J, the gap between germline ends came to 9 bases. The CDR3 protein is CASSLGVPNQPQHF. The CDR3 coding sequence is TGTGCCAGCAGTTTGGGGGTACCCAATCAGCCCCAGCATTTT.

This clonotype was counted a few times. The chain couples TRBV12-3 or TRBV12-4 to TRBJ2-1; 11 bases agree with TRBD2. V gave up 4 bases and J gave up 1 base; unmatched junction bases: 3. The CDR3 is made up of 16 amino acids. This CDR3 reads CASSSWTSGSYNEQFF. CDR3 DNA: TGTGCCAGCAGTTCATGGACTAGCGGGTCCTACAATGAGCAGTTCTTC.

The CDR3 bases are TGCAGTGCTAGACCCCCTAGCGGGAGAACAGATACGCAGTATTTT. Translated: CSARPPSGRTDTQYF. The rearrangement links TRBV20-1 to TRBJ2-3, with 10 nucleotides matching TRBD2. Germline trimming cut 2 bases from V and 3 bases from J; bases unmatched to any gene: 5. Germline V gives CDR1 DFQATT, CDR2 SNEGSKA (reference sequence). The CDR3 runs 15 residues.

The chain joins TRBV6-2 or TRBV6-3 to TRBJ2-1; the D call may be TRBD1 or TRBD2 (5 bases each). V was shortened by 0 bases and J by 0 bases, with 15 bases between the two germline ends. Germline V CDR1 and CDR2: MNHEY, SVGEGT. This CDR3 is built from 18 residues. CDR3 in amino acids: CASSYSGLGDRSYNEQFF. The CDR3 DNA sequence: TGTGCCAGCAGTTACTCGGGGCTGGGGGACCGCTCCTACAATGAGCAGTTCTTC.

V and J are TRBV7-2 and TRBJ2-7; 16 nucleotides align to TRBD2. V lost 8 bases, J lost 3 bases, and 10 bases stayed unmatched. The CDR3 consists of 17 residues. The germline V gene encodes CDR1 SGHTA and CDR2 FQGNSA. The CDR3 DNA reads TGTGCCAGCGAGGAGTTGGGACTAGCGGGAGGGTACTACGAGCAGTACTTC. Protein: CASEELGLAGGYYEQYF.

As regards this clonotype: A much larger clone lies one base from this, so it may be a read error. The J gene is TRBJ2-1, the V gene TRBV12-3 or TRBV12-4; 8 nucleotides match TRBD1. Trimming at V came to 10 bases and at J to 4 bases, leaving 12 bases not matched to a gene. The CDR3 sequence is 15 residues long. The CDR3 nucleotides read TGTGCCAACAGCTTACCAGGGGGCGAATACAATGAGCAGTTCTTC. It translates to CANSLPGGEYNEQFF.

This clonotype was detected only a few times. V gene TRBV7-9 combines with J gene TRBJ2-7; 9 nucleotides align to TRBD1. The J segment lost 2 bases and the V segment lost 5 bases, leaving 7 bases of the junction unmatched. The CDR3 runs 15 residues. In germline, CDR1 is SEHNR, CDR2 FQNEAQ (reference sequence). This CDR3 reads CASSAPGTGPYEQYF. The CDR3 DNA reads as TGTGCCAGCAGCGCTCCCGGGACAGGGCCCTACGAGCAGTACTTC.

This clonotype showed up many times. This chain links TRBV12-3 or TRBV12-4 with TRBJ2-2; no clear D. CDR3 length: 15 residues. Trimming removed 6 bases at V and 0 bases at J, with 11 bases between. CDR3 loop: CASSTSAANTGELFF. The DNA for the CDR3 is TGTGCCAGCAGCACATCCGCCGCGAACACCGGGGAGCTGTTTTTT.

This clonotype was seen only a few times. The chain links TRBV2 to TRBJ1-1; D is unclear. Trimming left V 3 bases short and J 1 base short, with 9 bases between. The CDR3 has 14 residues. From germline, CDR1 is SNHLY and CDR2 FYNNEI. Here the CDR3 DNA reads TGTGCCAGCAGTGATTTGGCAGGGAACACTGAAGCTTTCTTT. It codes for CASSDLAGNTEAFF. Combining the CDR3 with reference TRBV2 and TRBJ1-1 gives the whole variable domain EPEVTQTPSHQVTQMGQEVILRCVPISNHLYFYWYRQILGQKVEFLVSFYNNEISEKSEIFDDQFSVERPDGSNFTLKIRSTKLEDSAMYFCASSDLAGNTEAFFGQGTRLTVV.

This chain joins TRBV7-2 and TRBJ1-4; D might be TRBD1 (5 bases). Trimming cost V 4 bases and J 2 bases, with 14 bases left between them. The germline gives CDR1 SGHTA, CDR2 FQGNSA. This CDR3 spans 16 amino acids. The DNA for the CDR3 is TGTGCCAGCAGCTCGAGACACAGGTGGACTAATGAAAAACTGTTTTTT. It is translated as CASSSRHRWTNEKLFF.